This TCR beta chain was identified in a study of early T cells in non-severe SARS-CoV-2 infection. Study at large: Bulk RNA taken from unsorted whole blood was sequenced, leaving chains unpaired. Findings of the study overall: The study's VDJdb matching favored anti-spike CD8 responses and missed private and CD4 specificities.

This clonotype occurred many times. Its specificity is not known. This CDR3 is 15 amino acids long. Trimming removed 6 bases from V and 4 bases from J, with 16 bases in between. Germline CDR1 and CDR2: MNHNS and SASEGT. The TCR library protocol attached unique molecular identifiers to the individual cDNA molecules. Each CDR3 protein gets one entry after TCRdb re-called the 5' RACE reads with MiXCR. The table has about 37,000 distinct CDR3 sequences, over 5% seen once. The material was whole blood, obtained at baseline. V gene TRBV6-1 combines with J gene TRBJ2-1; D may be TRBD1 (5 bases). This receptor was identified in an adult who was a healthcare worker with PCR-confirmed SARS-CoV-2 infection or an uninfected control (not recorded which). CDR3 coding DNA: TGTGCCAGCAGGTACGTCGACAGCTATTACAATGAGCAGTTCTTC. Its protein product is CASRYVDSYYNEQFF.